These 8 T cell receptor beta chains originate from one sample sequenced in a study of CD4 T cells in relation to SARS-CoV-2 and coronaviruses. Clones were sequenced by immunoSEQ multiplex PCR, and TCRdb holds only the in-frame ones, with some missing. The sample has about 21,000 clones, around 66% seen once. CD4+ T cells from unexposed donors were obtained before the COVID-19 pandemic (2011-2018). After roughly 9 days of culture, CD4+ T cells were isolated. Their cognate antigens are unknown. The specimen sequenced was CD4+ T cells from PBMCs, cultured in vitro. The receptors come from a human donor in good health.

This clone was found a few times. The chain joins TRBV11-3 to TRBJ1-6; no clear D gene. This CDR3 spans 14 amino acids. Germline CDR1 and CDR2: SGHNT and YENEEA. V lost 3 bases and J lost 7, with 10 bases in between. CDR3 DNA: TGTGCCAGCAGCTTCCGTGGGCGGAATTCACCCCTCCACTTT. Its protein is CASSFRGRNSPLHF.

V usage is TRBV30 and J usage is TRBJ2-1; D unclear. CDR3 length: 11 residues. The germline CDR1 and CDR2 sequences are GTSNPN and SVGIG (reference sequence). Trimming cost V 6 bases and J 9 bases, with 12 bases left between them. The chain's CDR3 is CACSTSSEQFF. For the CDR3, the DNA is TGTGCCTGTTCTACCTCCTCTGAGCAGTTCTTC.

The chain uses TRBV7-6 and TRBJ1-2; 9 nucleotides line up with TRBD1. Looked up from germline, CDR1 is SGHVS and CDR2 is FNYEAQ. V was pared by 4 bases and J by 1 base, with 13 bases of the junction left unmatched. This CDR3 is built from 18 residues. DNA of the CDR3: TGTGCCAGCAGCTCCGCACGGCCGGGACAGGGATTTAACTATGGCTACACCTTC. It codes for CASSSARPGQGFNYGYTF. Full variable domain (rest looked up from reference TRBV7-6 and TRBJ1-2): GAGVSQSPRYKVTKRGQDVALRCDPISGHVSLYWYRQALGQGPEFLTYFNYEAQQDKSGLPNDRFSAERPEGSISTLTIQRTEQRDSAMYRCASSSARPGQGFNYGYTFGSGTRLTVV.

This clone has just a few counts. This chain uses TRBV18 with TRBJ1-2; 7 positions match TRBD1. Germline CDR1 reads KGHSH; CDR2 reads LQKENI. The CDR3 is 17 residues long. V gave up 5 bases and J gave up 4 bases; unmatched junction bases: 16. This CDR3 reads CASSTGTQGHLGYGYTF. CDR3 nucleotides: TGTGCCAGCTCAACCGGGACACAGGGGCACTTAGGCTATGGCTACACCTTC.

The CDR3 region has the DNA TGTGCCAGCTCACGCTACGGAGGGCAAGAGACCCAGTACTTC. It translates to CASSRYGGQETQYF. V and J are TRBV18 and TRBJ2-5, with D tentatively TRBD2 (6 bases). The CDR3 extends over 14 amino acids. CDR1 and CDR2 from the germline V gene are KGHSH and LQKENI. The V end was cut by 4 bases, the J end by 2 bases, with 11 bases between. Filled out from reference TRBV18 and TRBJ2-5, the complete variable domain reads NAGVMQNPRHLVRRRGQEARLRCSPMKGHSHVYWYRQLPEEGLKFMVYLQKENIIDESGMPKERFSAEFPKEGPSILRIQQVVRGDSAAYFCASSRYGGQETQYFGPGTRLLVL.

This chain uses TRBV7-2 with TRBJ2-3; the match to TRBD1 covers 9 bases. This CDR3 is 14 amino acids long. V lost 6 bases and J lost 5; bases outside the gene matches: 6. The germline V gene encodes CDR1 SGHTA and CDR2 FQGNSA. In DNA, the CDR3 is TGTGCCAGCAGGACGACAGGGGGTGGAGATACGCAGTATTTT. Its protein product is CASRTTGGGDTQYF.

This chain uses TRBV3-1 (or the pseudogene TRBV3-2) with TRBJ2-5; TRBD1 aligns across 7 bases. Germline V lookup: CDR1 LGHDT, CDR2 YNNKEL (reference sequence). V shed 1 base, J shed 5 bases, and the junction held 7 bases outside the gene matches. This CDR3 contains 15 residues. The CDR3 reads CASSQATGMVETQYF. Written as DNA, the CDR3 is TGTGCCAGCAGCCAAGCGACAGGGATGGTTGAGACCCAGTACTTC.

The CDR3 sequence: CASSETSGPMGETQYF. The CDR3 DNA sequence: TGTGCCAGCAGCGAGACTAGCGGTCCAATGGGGGAGACCCAGTACTTC. V gene TRBV11-2 combines with J gene TRBJ2-5; TRBD2 agrees at 9 bases. The CDR3 spans 16 residues. Germline CDR1 is SGHAT and CDR2 is FQNNGV. The trim removed 5 bases at V and 5 bases at J, leaving 12 bases unmatched.